The 6 T cell receptor beta chains given below trace back to one sample, sequenced in a study of blood T cell repertoires in COVID-19. TCRdb's table, derived via immunoSEQ multiplex PCR, lists solely in-frame clones and lacks some. This repertoire shows around 100,000 clones, more than 75% found once; its top ten account for 4.9%. The sample consisted of peripheral blood. The receptors come from a woman aged 80 or older with acute or convalescent COVID-19.

The rearrangement links TRBV7-8 to TRBJ2-7, with TRBD2 as a possible D gene (5 bases). The germline V gene encodes CDR1 SGHVS and CDR2 FQNEAQ. Trimming removed 1 base from V and 2 bases from J, with 15 bases in between. The CDR3 is 16 residues long. The chain's CDR3 is CASSLVGGIAAYEQYF. The CDR3 DNA sequence: TGTGCCAGCAGCTTAGTTGGAGGTATAGCCGCCTACGAGCAGTACTTC.

The chain uses TRBV5-3 and TRBJ2-1, with TRBD2 identical over 13 bases. TRBV5-3 is given ORF status, its function remaining uncertain. V dropped 4 bases and J dropped 8; count of bases not matched to a gene: 6. This CDR3 has 15 residues. DNA for the CDR3: TGTGCCAGAAGCCGGCCCGGGACTAGCGGGGATGAGCAGTTCTTC. Translated, it gives CARSRPGTSGDEQFF.

V and J are TRBV3-1 (or the pseudogene TRBV3-2) and TRBJ1-1; 9 bases are a match to TRBD1. The CDR3 runs to 15 residues. Trimming removed 4 bases from V and 4 bases from J; junction bases left unmatched: 7. Germline loops: CDR1 LGHDT, CDR2 YNNKEL (reference sequence). Here the CDR3 DNA reads TGTGCCAGCAGCCCTATCACAGGGGGCAGCACTGAAGCTTTCTTT. Protein sequence: CASSPITGGSTEAFF.

The chain couples TRBV6-5 to TRBJ2-2; 8 bases map to TRBD1. Trimming at V came to 8 bases and at J to 1 base, leaving 3 bases not matched to a gene. From germline, CDR1 is MNHEY and CDR2 SVGAGI. This CDR3 has 14 residues. CDR3 amino acids: CASGGTGNTGELFF. Written as DNA, the CDR3 is TGTGCCAGCGGCGGGACAGGGAACACCGGGGAGCTGTTTTTT.

This clone has a single count. J is TRBJ2-3 and V is TRBV7-2, with D possibly matching TRBD2 (5 bases). The V gene lost 6 bases and the J gene lost 4 bases, with 11 bases spanning the gap. Germline loops: CDR1 SGHTA, CDR2 FQGNSA. The length of the CDR3 is 13 residues. The DNA for the CDR3 is TGTGCCAGCAGTCTCGTCGGGGCAGATACGCAGTATTTT. This sequence encodes CASSLVGADTQYF. Using reference TRBV7-2 and TRBJ2-3 for the parts outside the CDR3, the full variable domain is GAGVSQSPSNKVTEKGKDVELRCDPISGHTALYWYRQSLGQGLEFLIYFQGNSAPDKSGLPSDRFSAERTGGSVSTLTIQRTQQEDSAVYLCASSLVGADTQYFGPGTRLTVL.

The rearrangement links TRBV15 to TRBJ1-6; 7 bases map to TRBD1. V lost 7 bases to trimming and J lost 6 bases; unmatched junction nucleotides: 6. This CDR3 is 14 amino acids long. Germline assignment: CDR1 LNHNV and CDR2 YYDKDF (reference sequence). CDR3 amino acids: CATTQGGVNSPLHF. Here the CDR3 DNA reads TGTGCCACCACCCAGGGGGGAGTTAATTCACCCCTCCACTTT.